This entry lists 23 T cell receptor beta chains sequenced from one sample in a study of control samples from healthy donors and cancer patients. Sequenced by immunoSEQ multiplex PCR; TCRdb stores in-frame clones only, minus some. The table includes over 90,000 clones, just over 90% detected once. The source material was blood. Receptors were obtained from a woman under 30 in good health.

J is TRBJ2-5 and V is TRBV19; 12 nucleotides line up with TRBD2. Germline CDR1 LNHDA, CDR2 SQIVND (reference sequence). After removal of 4 bases from V and 5 bases from J, the junction contained 8 bases not matched to a gene. This CDR3 has 16 amino acids. CDR3 protein: CASSTPSGGAAETQYF. The DNA for the CDR3 is TGTGCCAGTAGTACTCCTAGCGGGGGGGCCGCGGAGACCCAGTACTTC.

This chain connects TRBV19 to TRBJ1-6; D is ambiguous. The CDR3 spans 15 residues. V gave up 7 bases and J gave up 7 bases, with 17 bases separating them. Germline V gives CDR1 LNHDA, CDR2 SQIVND (reference sequence). The CDR3 bases are TGTGCCAGTACTATCCAGGACGGAGAGAATTCACCCCTCCACTTT. Residues: CASTIQDGENSPLHF.

The rearrangement joins TRBV9 to TRBJ1-1; maybe TRBD1 (5 bases). Germline assignment: CDR1 SGDLS and CDR2 YYNGEE. The CDR3 loop spans 15 amino acids. V lost 2 bases, J lost 1 base, and 12 bases lay in between. The DNA of the CDR3 is TGTGCCAGCAGCGTGACGCAGGGTGGGAACACTGAAGCTTTCTTT. It yields the protein CASSVTQGGNTEAFF.

This rearrangement joins TRBV6-5 to TRBJ2-7, with TRBD1 as a possible D gene (6 bases). The CDR3 extends over 10 amino acids. Between the trimmed V and J ends, which lost 11 bases and 11 bases, there was a span of 16 bases. From germline, CDR1 is MNHEY and CDR2 SVGAGI. For the CDR3, the DNA is TGTGCCGTAGGGGTGGCAGGGGAGTACTTC. It encodes CAVGVAGEYF.

V is TRBV27 and J is TRBJ2-7, with unresolved D. Germline V gene lookup returns CDR1 MNHEY and CDR2 SMNVEV (reference sequence). Trimming took off 5 bases at V and 4 bases at J, with 9 bases between the two ends. The CDR3 runs 12 residues. The CDR3 loop reads CASSRKGYEQYF. In nucleotides, the CDR3 is TGTGCCAGCAGTCGCAAAGGGTACGAGCAGTACTTC.

The chain joins TRBV6-2 or TRBV6-3 to TRBJ2-3; TRBD1 might be the D (6 bases). From germline, CDR1 is MNHEY and CDR2 SVGEGT. This CDR3 region has 16 residues. V was pared by 2 bases and J by 1 base, with 13 bases between. The CDR3 sequence is CASSYGSGAGTDTQYF. In DNA, the CDR3 is TGTGCCAGCAGTTACGGGTCAGGGGCTGGCACAGATACGCAGTATTTT.

The chain has TRBV9 and TRBJ1-4; D unclear. Germline V gives CDR1 SGDLS, CDR2 YYNGEE. CDR3 length: 14 amino acids. The V end lost 3 bases, the J end lost 4 bases, and 10 bases lay between the germline ends. The CDR3: CASSGSISNEKLFF. The CDR3 DNA is TGTGCCAGCAGCGGCAGCATTAGTAATGAAAAACTGTTTTTT.

The V and J genes are TRBV7-8 and TRBJ2-2; 10 positions match TRBD2. V lost 1 base and J lost 0; bases outside the gene matches: 8. The CDR3 is 19 amino acids. From germline, CDR1 is SGHVS and CDR2 FQNEAQ. CDR3 sequence (DNA): TGTGCCAGCAGCTTAGAGATCGGGACTAGCGTAGCGAACACCGGGGAGCTGTTTTTT. Its translation is CASSLEIGTSVANTGELFF.

In its sample, this clone was seen once. CDR3 loop: CASSYFRAGPYGYTF. In nucleotides, the CDR3 is TGTGCCAGCAGTTACTTCAGGGCCGGCCCCTATGGCTACACCTTC. The rearrangement joins TRBV6-6 to TRBJ1-2, with TRBD1 as a possible D gene (5 bases). Germline lookup yields CDR1 MNHNY and CDR2 SVGAGI (reference sequence). This CDR3 comprises 15 residues. The V end was cut by 1 base, the J end by 4 bases, with 13 bases between.

The chain joins TRBV4-1 to TRBJ2-1; D not certain. Germline lookup yields CDR1 MGHRA and CDR2 YSYEKL. V was shortened by 0 bases and J by 2 bases, with 11 bases between the two germline ends. CDR3 size: 16 residues. CDR3 in DNA: TGCGCCAGCAGCCAAGAAAGTACCCGAACCTACAATGAGCAGTTCTTC. Its protein product is CASSQESTRTYNEQFF.

This clone is labeled as medium-sized. CDR3 in DNA: TGTGCCAGCAGTTACGGAGGCGACCTCAACACCGGGGAGCTGTTTTTT. Its translation is CASSYGGDLNTGELFF. The chain uses TRBV6-5 and TRBJ2-2; perhaps TRBD2 as D (5 bases). Per germline, CDR1 MNHEY and CDR2 SVGAGI. The CDR3 runs 16 residues. Trimming took off 2 bases at V and 2 bases at J, with 12 bases between the two ends.

This chain links TRBV7-3 with TRBJ2-7, with unresolved D. Germline V gene sequence: CDR1 SGHTA, CDR2 FQGTGA. The CDR3 runs to 12 residues. The V gene lost 5 bases and the J gene lost 0 bases, with 5 bases spanning the gap. DNA of the CDR3: TGTGCCAGCAGCATCAACTCCTACGAGCAGTACTTC. Translating it yields CASSINSYEQYF.

V and J are TRBV6-5 and TRBJ1-2; 8 bases are shared with TRBD1. CDR1 is MNHEY and CDR2 is SVGAGI in the germline V gene. J was trimmed by 6 bases and V by 5 bases; bases with no gene match: 2. CDR3 length: 12 amino acids. In DNA, the CDR3 is TGTGCCAGCAGTCCAGGGGGCCATGGCTACACCTTC. Its protein is CASSPGGHGYTF.

The rearrangement joins TRBV14 to TRBJ1-4, with 9 bases fitting TRBD1. The CDR3 extends over 13 amino acids. V lost 6 bases, J lost 9 bases, and 5 bases stayed unmatched. The germline CDR1 and CDR2 sequences are SGHDN and FVKESK. CDR3 sequence (DNA): TGTGCCAGCAGAACCGGGACAGGGAAAAAACTGTTTTTT. This sequence encodes CASRTGTGKKLFF.

The chain combines TRBV20-1 with TRBJ2-7, with 12 bases aligning to TRBD2. CDR3 length: 14 residues. The V gene's germline CDR1 is DFQATT and CDR2 SNEGSKA (reference sequence). V gave up 3 bases and J gave up 5 bases; unmatched junction bases: 5. In DNA form, the CDR3 reads TGCAGTGCTAGTCTAGCGGGAGGGCCCGACGAGCAGTACTTC. Its translation is CSASLAGGPDEQYF.

The V call is TRBV4-2, the J call TRBJ1-4; tentatively, D is TRBD1 (6 bases). Trimming took off 5 bases at V and 4 bases at J, with 14 bases between the two ends. The germline CDR1 and CDR2 sequences are LGHNA and YNFKEQ. The CDR3 has 15 residues. The CDR3 nucleotides read TGTGCCAGCAGCGAGACAGGAGGTGTTAATGAAAAACTGTTTTTT. Encoded protein: CASSETGGVNEKLFF.

The rearrangement uses TRBV24-1 and TRBJ2-1; 9 bases are a match to TRBD2. V shed 3 bases and J 7 bases; nucleotides not matched to a gene: 3. The CDR3 spans 14 residues. CDR1 and CDR2 from the germline V gene are KGHDR and SFDVKD. CDR3 region: CATSDPSGKNEQFF. The CDR3 nucleotides are TGTGCCACCAGTGATCCTAGCGGGAAAAATGAGCAGTTCTTC.

The chain employs TRBV24-1 and TRBJ2-3, with D perhaps matching TRBD2 (6 bases). Trimming left V 1 base short and J 3 bases short, with 13 bases between. From germline, CDR1 is KGHDR and CDR2 SFDVKD. There are 16 residues in the CDR3. This CDR3 is CATSDFRAGSTDTQYF. CDR3 DNA sequence: TGTGCCACCAGTGATTTTAGGGCGGGATCTACAGATACGCAGTATTTT.

V is TRBV2 and J is TRBJ2-2; the D gene is possibly TRBD1 (6 bases). Trimming pared 7 bases from V and 6 bases from J, leaving 9 bases between. This CDR3 has 12 amino acids. Per germline, CDR1 SNHLY and CDR2 FYNNEI. Here the CDR3 reads CASNEGAGELFF. CDR3 nucleotide sequence: TGTGCCAGCAACGAGGGGGCCGGGGAGCTGTTTTTT. Full variable domain (outside the CDR3, taken from reference TRBV2 and TRBJ2-2): EPEVTQTPSHQVTQMGQEVILRCVPISNHLYFYWYRQILGQKVEFLVSFYNNEISEKSEIFDDQFSVERPDGSNFTLKIRSTKLEDSAMYFCASNEGAGELFFGEGSRLTVL.

V gene TRBV5-6 combines with J gene TRBJ2-5; the D is unclear. The V gene lost 3 bases and the J gene lost 5 bases, with 5 bases spanning the gap. The CDR3 extends over 11 amino acids. Per germline, CDR1 SGHDT and CDR2 YYEEEE. CDR3 residues: CASSSGETQYF. The CDR3 nucleotides read TGTGCCAGCAGCTCCGGTGAGACCCAGTACTTC.

J is TRBJ2-1 and V is TRBV10-1, with a weak D call TRBD1 (5 bases). The germline gives CDR1 WNHNN, CDR2 SYGVQD (reference sequence). V lost 3 bases, J lost 6 bases, and 15 bases lay in between. CDR3 size: 15 residues. The CDR3 DNA is TGCGCCAGCAGTGATGCAAGGGCAGGGCGCAATGAGCAGTTCTTC. As protein: CASSDARAGRNEQFF.

This clone occurred a few times. V is TRBV3-1 (or the pseudogene TRBV3-2) and J is TRBJ1-5; 10 bases are a match to TRBD1. This CDR3 is 15 amino acids long. Germline CDR1 LGHDT, CDR2 YNNKEL (reference sequence). V gave up 6 bases and J gave up 6 bases; unmatched junction bases: 8. CDR3 sequence (DNA): TGTGCCAGCAGTCGGGACAGGGGAAAATTTCAGCCCCAGCATTTT. This gives the protein CASSRDRGKFQPQHF.

The count of this clone is one. V is TRBV12-5 and J is TRBJ1-4; tentatively, D is TRBD1 (5 bases). The CDR3 has 14 residues. Trimming took 6 bases from V and 4 from J, leaving 12 bases between them. Germline V gene sequence: CDR1 LGHNT, CDR2 FRNRAP. DNA of the CDR3: TGTGCTAGTGGGGGACGGTCCCTTAATGAAAAACTGTTTTTT. As protein: CASGGRSLNEKLFF.